This T cell receptor beta chain was documented in a study of blood T cell repertoires in COVID-19. Study-wide background: Sites in the United States, Italy and Spain provided acute and convalescent COVID-19 samples. Sources were T cells, B-cell-depleted T cells, or PBMCs; the material itself was cDNA or gDNA.

In the original analysis: Amplification of reference gene primers was used by the study to estimate nucleated cell counts. The assay was immunoSEQ multiplex PCR, and TCRdb's table has in-frame clones only and misses some. That table furnishes V, J and clone size, whereas the DNA furnished D and trimming. The table shows 100,000 or so clones, with just over 90% occurring only once. This clone was picked up one time. This clonotype originated in a man in his forties or fifties with active COVID-19. Sequencing was carried out using peripheral blood.

The CDR3 region has the DNA TGCAGCGCCCGACAGGGTGGAGAGACCCAGTACTTC. It encodes CSARQGGETQYF. This chain joins TRBV29-1 and TRBJ2-5, with 7 positions matching TRBD1. The germline CDR1 and CDR2 sequences are SQVTM and ANQGSEA. The CDR3 consists of 12 residues. J lost 4 bases, V lost 7 bases, and 6 bases had no gene match.